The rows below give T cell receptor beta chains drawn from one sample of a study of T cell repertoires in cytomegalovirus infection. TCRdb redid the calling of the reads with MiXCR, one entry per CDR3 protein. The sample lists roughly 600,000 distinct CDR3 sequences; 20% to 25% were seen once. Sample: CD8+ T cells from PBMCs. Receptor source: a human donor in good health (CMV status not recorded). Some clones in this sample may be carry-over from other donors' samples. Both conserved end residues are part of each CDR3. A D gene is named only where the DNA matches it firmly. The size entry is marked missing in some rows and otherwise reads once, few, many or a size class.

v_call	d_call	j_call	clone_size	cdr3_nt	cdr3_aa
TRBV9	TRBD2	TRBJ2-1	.	TGTGCCAGCAGCGCCAGCGGGGGGGCCTTCGATGAGCAGTTCTTC	CASSASGGAFDEQFF
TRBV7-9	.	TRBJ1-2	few	TGTGCCAGCAGCTTAGTGGTGGCTGATGGCTACACCTTC	CASSLVVADGYTF
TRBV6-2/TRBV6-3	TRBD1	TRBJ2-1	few	TGTGCCAGCATCCCGACAGGGTCCTACAATGAGCAGTTCTTC	CASIPTGSYNEQFF
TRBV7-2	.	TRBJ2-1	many	TGTGCCAGCAGCCCGAGGCGGGACAGTACTAAGGATGAGCAGTTCTTC	CASSPRRDSTKDEQFF
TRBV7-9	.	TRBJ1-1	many	TGTGCCAGCAGCTCCTGGGACGGGAACACTGAAGCTTTCTTT	CASSSWDGNTEAFF
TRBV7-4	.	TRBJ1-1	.	TGTGCCAGCAGCATAGAGAGGGAGGCTGAAGCTTTCTTT	CASSIEREAEAFF
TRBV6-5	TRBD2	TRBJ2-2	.	TGTGCCAGCAGTTACGAAGCGGGGGCCCCCGCCGGGGAGCTGTTTTTT	CASSYEAGAPAGELFF
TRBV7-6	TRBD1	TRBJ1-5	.	TGTGCCAGCAGCTTAGGTGTTCCGGACAGGGGGCTTCAGCCCCAGCATTTT	CASSLGVPDRGLQPQHF
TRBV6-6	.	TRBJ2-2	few	TGTGCCAGCAGTTCAGGGATGTATGTTAACACCGGGGAGCTGTTTTTT	CASSSGMYVNTGELFF
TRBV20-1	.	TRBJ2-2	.	TGCAGTGCACCGGGGCATAGTTTTACCGGGGAGCTGTTTTTT	CSAPGHSFTGELFF
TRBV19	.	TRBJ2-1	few	TGTGCCAGTAGTATAGGGCGCTGGAGCTCCTACAATGAGCAGTTCTTC	CASSIGRWSSYNEQFF
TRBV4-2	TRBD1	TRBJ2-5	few	TGTGCCAGCAGCCAAGGGATCCGGGACAGGGAGCAAGAGACCCAGTACTTC	CASSQGIRDREQETQYF
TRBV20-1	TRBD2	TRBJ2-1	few	TGCAGTGCTAGAGATCCTTTAGCCTCTGAGACTAGCGGGGGGGCCGGTTCCAACAATGAGCAGTTCTTC	CSARDPLASETSGGAGSNNEQFF
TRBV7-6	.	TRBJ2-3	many	TGTGCCAGCAGCTTAAAGCCTGCAAGGGAAAGCACAGATACGCAGTATTTT	CASSLKPARESTDTQYF
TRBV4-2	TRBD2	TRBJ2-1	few	TGTGCCAGCAGCCAAGATGCGGGGGGCCCTTACAATGAGCAGTTCTTC	CASSQDAGGPYNEQFF
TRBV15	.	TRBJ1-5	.	TGTGCCACCAGCAGGGTTAGATCGGGGTGGCAGGGGAGTATTTCTAACAATCAGCCCCAGCATTTT	CATSRVRSGWQGSISNNQPQHF